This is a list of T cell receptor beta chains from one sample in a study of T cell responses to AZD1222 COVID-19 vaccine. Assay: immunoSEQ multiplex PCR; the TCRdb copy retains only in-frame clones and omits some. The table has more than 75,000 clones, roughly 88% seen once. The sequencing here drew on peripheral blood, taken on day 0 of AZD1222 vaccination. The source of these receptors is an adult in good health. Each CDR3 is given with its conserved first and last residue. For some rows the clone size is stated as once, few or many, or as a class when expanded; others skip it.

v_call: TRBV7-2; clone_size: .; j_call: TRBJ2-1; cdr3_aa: CASSLGTPNEQFF
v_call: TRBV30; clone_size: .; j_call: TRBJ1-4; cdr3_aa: CAWSVPRTSTNEKLFF
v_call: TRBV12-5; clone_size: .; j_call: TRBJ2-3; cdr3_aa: CASGQTSDTQYF
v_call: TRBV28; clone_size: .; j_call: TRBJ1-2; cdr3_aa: CASGDIYGYTF
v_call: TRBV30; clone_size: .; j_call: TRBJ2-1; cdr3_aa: CAWSERAGGGRYNEQFF
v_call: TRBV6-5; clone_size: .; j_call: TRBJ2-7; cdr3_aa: CASRDSLNRYEQYF
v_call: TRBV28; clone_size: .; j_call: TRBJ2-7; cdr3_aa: CASSFGWLAGVRYEQYF
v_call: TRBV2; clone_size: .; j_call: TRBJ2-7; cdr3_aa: CASSQAEQYF
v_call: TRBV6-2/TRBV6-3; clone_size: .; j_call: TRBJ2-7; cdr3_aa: CASSSGQRPYEQYF
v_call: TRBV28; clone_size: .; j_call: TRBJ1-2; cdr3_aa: CASRDGGTAYGYTF
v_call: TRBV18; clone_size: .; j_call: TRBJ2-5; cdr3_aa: CASSPFTSYRETQYF
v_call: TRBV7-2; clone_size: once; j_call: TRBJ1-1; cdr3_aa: CASSLTPPAFF
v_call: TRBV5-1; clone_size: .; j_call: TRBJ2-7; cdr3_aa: CASSLGTSGLSYEQYF
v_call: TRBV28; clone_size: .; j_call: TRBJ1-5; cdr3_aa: CASSSAISNQPQHF
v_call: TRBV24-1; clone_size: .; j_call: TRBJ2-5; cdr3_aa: CASEDSNQETQYF
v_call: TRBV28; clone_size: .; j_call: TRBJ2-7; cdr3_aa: CASSLLRRSSYEQYF